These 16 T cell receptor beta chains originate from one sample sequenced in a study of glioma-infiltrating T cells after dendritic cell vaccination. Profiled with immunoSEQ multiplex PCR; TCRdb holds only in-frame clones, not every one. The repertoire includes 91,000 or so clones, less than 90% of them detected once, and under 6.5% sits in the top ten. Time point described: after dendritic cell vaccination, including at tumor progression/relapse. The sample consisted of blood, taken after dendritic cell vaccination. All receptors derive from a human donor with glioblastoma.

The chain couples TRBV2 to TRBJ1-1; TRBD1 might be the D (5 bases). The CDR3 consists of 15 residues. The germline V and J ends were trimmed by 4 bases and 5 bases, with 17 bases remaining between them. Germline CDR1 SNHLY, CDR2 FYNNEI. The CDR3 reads CASSAAGYWGTEAFF. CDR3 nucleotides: TGTGCCAGCAGTGCGGCAGGGTATTGGGGAACTGAAGCTTTCTTT.

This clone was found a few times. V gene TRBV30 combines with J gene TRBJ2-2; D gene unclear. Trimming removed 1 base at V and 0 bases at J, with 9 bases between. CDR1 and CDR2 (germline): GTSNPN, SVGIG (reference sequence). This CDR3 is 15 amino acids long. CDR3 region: CAWSGGIANTGELFF. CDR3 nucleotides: TGTGCCTGGAGTGGAGGCATCGCGAACACCGGGGAGCTGTTTTTT.

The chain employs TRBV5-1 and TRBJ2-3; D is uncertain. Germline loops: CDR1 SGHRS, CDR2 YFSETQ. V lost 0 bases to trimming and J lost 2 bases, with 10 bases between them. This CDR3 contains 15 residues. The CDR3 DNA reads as TGCGCCAGCAGCTTGGGGGCCATAGACACAGATACGCAGTATTTT. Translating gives CASSLGAIDTDTQYF.

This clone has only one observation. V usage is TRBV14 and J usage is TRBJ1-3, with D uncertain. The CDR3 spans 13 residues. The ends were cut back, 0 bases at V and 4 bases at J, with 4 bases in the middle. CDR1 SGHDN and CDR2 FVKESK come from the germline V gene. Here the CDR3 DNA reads TGTGCCAGCAGCCAAGACTTAGGAAACACCATATATTTT. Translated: CASSQDLGNTIYF. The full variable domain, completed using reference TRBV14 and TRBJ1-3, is EAGVTQFPSHSVIEKGQTVTLRCDPISGHDNLYWYRRVMGKEIKFLLHFVKESKQDESGMPNNRFLAERTGGTYSTLKVQPAELEDSGVYFCASSQDLGNTIYFGEGSWLTVV.

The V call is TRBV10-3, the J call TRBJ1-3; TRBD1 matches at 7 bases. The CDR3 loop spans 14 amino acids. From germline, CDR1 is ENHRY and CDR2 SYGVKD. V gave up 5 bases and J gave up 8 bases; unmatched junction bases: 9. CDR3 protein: CAISSRTGLDTIYF. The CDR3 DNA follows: TGTGCCATCAGTTCCAGGACAGGTCTGGACACCATATATTTT.

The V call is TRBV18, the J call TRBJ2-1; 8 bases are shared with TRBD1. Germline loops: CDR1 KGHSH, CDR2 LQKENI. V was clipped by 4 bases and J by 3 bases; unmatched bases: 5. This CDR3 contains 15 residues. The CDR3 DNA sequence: TGTGCCAGCTCACAGACAGGGGACCTCTACAATGAGCAGTTCTTC. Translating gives CASSQTGDLYNEQFF.

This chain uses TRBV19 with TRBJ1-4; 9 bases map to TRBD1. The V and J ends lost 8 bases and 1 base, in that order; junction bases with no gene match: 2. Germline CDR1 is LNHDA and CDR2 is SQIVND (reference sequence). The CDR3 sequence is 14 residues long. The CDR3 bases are TGTGCCAGTGCGGACAGGGGAACTAATGAAAAACTGTTTTTT. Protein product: CASADRGTNEKLFF.

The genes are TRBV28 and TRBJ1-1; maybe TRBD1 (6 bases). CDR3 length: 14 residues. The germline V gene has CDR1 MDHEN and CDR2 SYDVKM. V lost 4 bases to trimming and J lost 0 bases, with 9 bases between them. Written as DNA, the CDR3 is TGTGCCAGCAGTTGGGCAGGGGTGAACACTGAAGCTTTCTTT. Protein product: CASSWAGVNTEAFF.

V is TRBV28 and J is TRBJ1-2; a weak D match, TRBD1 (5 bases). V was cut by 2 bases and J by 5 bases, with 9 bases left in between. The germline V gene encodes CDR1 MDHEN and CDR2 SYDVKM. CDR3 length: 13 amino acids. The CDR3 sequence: CASSLQGSYGYTF. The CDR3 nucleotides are TGTGCCAGCAGTTTACAGGGATCATATGGCTACACCTTC.

CDR3 loop: CASSQAQGNTEAFF. In DNA form, the CDR3 reads TGCGCCAGCAGCCAAGCCCAGGGTAACACTGAAGCTTTCTTT. The V gene is TRBV4-1, the J gene TRBJ1-1, with D possibly being TRBD1 (5 bases). CDR3 size: 14 residues. V was clipped by 1 base and J by 2 bases, with 8 bases between them. CDR1 and CDR2 from the germline V gene are MGHRA and YSYEKL.

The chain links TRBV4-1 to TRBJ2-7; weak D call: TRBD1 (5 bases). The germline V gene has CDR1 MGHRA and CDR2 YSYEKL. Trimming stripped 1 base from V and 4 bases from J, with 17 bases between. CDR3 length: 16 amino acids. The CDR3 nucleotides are TGCGCCAGCAGCCAAGGGTTCGGACAACTTGTTTACGAGCAGTACTTC. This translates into CASSQGFGQLVYEQYF.

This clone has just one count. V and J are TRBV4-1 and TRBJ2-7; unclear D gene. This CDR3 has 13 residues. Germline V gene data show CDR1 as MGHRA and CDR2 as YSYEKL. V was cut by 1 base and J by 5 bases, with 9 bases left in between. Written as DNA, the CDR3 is TGCGCCAGCAGCCAAGTGGAGTTCCACGAGCAGTACTTC. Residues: CASSQVEFHEQYF.

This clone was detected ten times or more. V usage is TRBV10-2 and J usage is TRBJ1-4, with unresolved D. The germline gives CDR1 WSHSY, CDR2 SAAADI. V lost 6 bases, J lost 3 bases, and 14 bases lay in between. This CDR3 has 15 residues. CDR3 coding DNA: TGCGCCAGCAGCGACCTCGACGGAGCTAATGAAAAACTGTTTTTT. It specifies CASSDLDGANEKLFF.

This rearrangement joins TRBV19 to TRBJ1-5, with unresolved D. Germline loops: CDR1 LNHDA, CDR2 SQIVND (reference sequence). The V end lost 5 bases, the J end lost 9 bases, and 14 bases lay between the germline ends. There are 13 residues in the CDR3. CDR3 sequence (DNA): TGTGCCAGTAGTGCGTCAGCCGGGTTGCCCCAGCATTTT. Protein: CASSASAGLPQHF.

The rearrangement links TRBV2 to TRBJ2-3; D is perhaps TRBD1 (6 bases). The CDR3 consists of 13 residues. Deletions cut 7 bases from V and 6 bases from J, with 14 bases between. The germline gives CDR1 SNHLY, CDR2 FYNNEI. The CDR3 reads CASNTGQGDTQYF. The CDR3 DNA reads TGTGCCAGCAACACAGGGCAGGGGGATACGCAGTATTTT. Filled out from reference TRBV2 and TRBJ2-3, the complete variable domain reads EPEVTQTPSHQVTQMGQEVILRCVPISNHLYFYWYRQILGQKVEFLVSFYNNEISEKSEIFDDQFSVERPDGSNFTLKIRSTKLEDSAMYFCASNTGQGDTQYFGPGTRLTVL.

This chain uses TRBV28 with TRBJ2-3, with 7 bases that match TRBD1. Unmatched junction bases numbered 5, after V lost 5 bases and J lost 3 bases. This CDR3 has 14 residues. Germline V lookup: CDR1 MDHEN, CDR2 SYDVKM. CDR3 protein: CASSVTGSTDTQYF. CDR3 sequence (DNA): TGTGCCAGCAGTGTGACAGGGTCAACAGATACGCAGTATTTT.